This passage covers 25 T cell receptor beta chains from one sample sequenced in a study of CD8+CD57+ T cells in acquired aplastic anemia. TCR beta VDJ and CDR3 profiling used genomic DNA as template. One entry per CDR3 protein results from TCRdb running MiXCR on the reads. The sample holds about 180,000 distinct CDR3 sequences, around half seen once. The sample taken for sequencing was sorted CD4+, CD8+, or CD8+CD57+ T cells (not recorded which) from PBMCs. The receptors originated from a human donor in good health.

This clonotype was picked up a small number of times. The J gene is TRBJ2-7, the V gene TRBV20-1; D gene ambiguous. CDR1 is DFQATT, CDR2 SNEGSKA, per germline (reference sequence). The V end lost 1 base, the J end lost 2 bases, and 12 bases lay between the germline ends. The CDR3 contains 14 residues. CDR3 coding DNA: TGCAGTGCTAGAGTAGACGGGCGCACCTACGAGCAGTACTTC. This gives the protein CSARVDGRTYEQYF.

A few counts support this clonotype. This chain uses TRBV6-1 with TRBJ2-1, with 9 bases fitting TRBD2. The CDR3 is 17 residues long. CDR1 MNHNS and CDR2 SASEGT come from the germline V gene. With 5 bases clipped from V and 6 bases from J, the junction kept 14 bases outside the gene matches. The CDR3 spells CASSRTSAGIGVNEQFF. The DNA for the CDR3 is TGTGCCAGCAGTCGGACTAGCGCCGGAATTGGTGTCAATGAGCAGTTCTTC.

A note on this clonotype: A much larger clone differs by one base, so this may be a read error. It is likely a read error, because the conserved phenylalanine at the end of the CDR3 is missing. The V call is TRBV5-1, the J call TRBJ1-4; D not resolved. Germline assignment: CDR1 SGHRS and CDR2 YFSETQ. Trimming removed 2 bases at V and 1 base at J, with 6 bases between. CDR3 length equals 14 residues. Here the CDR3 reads CASSFGRTNEKLFS. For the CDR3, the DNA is TGCGCCAGCAGCTTCGGCAGAACTAATGAAAAACTGTTTTCT.

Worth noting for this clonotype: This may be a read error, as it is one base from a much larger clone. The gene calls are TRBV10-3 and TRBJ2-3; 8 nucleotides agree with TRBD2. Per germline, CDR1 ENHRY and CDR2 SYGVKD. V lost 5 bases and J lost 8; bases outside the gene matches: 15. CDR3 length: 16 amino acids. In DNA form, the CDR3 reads TGTGCCATCAGTAGTCCGGGACTAGGAGGGGGAGGTACGCAGTATTTT. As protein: CAISSPGLGGGGTQYF.

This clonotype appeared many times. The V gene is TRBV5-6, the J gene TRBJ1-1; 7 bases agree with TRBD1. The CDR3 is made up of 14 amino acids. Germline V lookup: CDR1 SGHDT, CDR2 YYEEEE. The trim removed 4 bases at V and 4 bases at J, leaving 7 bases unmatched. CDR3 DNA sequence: TGTGCCAGCAGCCCTGACAGGGCCGCCACTGAAGCTTTCTTT. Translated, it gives CASSPDRAATEAFF.

CDR3 loop: CASSFASGKTDTQYF. For the CDR3, the DNA is TGTGCCAGCAGTTTCGCTAGCGGGAAAACAGATACGCAGTATTTT. The chain carries TRBV6-2 or TRBV6-3 and TRBJ2-3; 9 nucleotides agree with TRBD2. V trimming: 4 bases; J trimming: 3 bases; junction bases outside the gene matches: 5. Germline-derived CDR1 and CDR2 are MNHEY and SVGEGT. This CDR3 is 15 amino acids long.

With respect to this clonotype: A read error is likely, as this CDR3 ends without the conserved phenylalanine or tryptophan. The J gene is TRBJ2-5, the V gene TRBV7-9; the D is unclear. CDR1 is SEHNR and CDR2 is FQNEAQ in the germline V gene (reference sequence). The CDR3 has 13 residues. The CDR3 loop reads CASSHEYQETQYL. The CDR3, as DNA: TGCGCCAGCAGCCATGAGTACCAAGAGACCCAGTACCTC.

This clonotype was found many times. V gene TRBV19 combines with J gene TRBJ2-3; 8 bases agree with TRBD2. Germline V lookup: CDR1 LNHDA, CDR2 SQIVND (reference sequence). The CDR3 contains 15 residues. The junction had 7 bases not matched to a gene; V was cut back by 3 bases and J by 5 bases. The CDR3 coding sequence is TGTGCCAGTAGTATTCGGGGGGGAGTCGTAGATACGCAGTATTTT. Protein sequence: CASSIRGGVVDTQYF. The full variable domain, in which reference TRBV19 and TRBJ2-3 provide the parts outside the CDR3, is DGGITQSPKYLFRKEGQNVTLSCEQNLNHDAMYWYRQDPGQGLRLIYYSQIVNDFQKGDIAEGYSVSREKKESFPLTVTSAQKNPTAFYLCASSIRGGVVDTQYFGPGTRLTVL.

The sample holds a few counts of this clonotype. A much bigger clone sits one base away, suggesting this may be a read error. The CDR3 DNA is TGCAGTGCTAGAAGCCGGGCAGGGGGCGAGCGGGCGCAGTACTTC. Its translation is CSARSRAGGERAQYF. V and J are TRBV20-1 and TRBJ2-7; 8 bases are shared with TRBD1. CDR3 size: 15 residues. Germline V gene lookup returns CDR1 DFQATT and CDR2 SNEGSKA (reference sequence). Unmatched junction bases numbered 15, after V lost 2 bases and J lost 9 bases.

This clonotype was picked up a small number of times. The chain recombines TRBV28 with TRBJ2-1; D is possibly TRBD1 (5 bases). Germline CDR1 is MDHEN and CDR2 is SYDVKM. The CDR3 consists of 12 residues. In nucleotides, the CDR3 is TGTGCGACAGCCTTGCTCTACAATGAGCAGTTCTTC. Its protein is CATALLYNEQFF.

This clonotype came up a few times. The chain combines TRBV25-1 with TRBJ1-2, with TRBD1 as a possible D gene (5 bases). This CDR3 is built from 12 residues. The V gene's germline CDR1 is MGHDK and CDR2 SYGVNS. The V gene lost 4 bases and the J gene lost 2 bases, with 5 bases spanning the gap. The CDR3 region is CASSGGNYGYTF. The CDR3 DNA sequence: TGTGCCAGCAGTGGGGGGAACTATGGCTACACCTTC.

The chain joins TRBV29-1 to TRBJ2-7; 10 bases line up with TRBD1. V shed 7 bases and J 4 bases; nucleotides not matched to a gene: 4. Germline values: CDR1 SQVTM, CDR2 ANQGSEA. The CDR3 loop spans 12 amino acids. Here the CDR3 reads CSGRDRGYEQYF. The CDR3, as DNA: TGCAGCGGACGGGACAGGGGATACGAGCAGTACTTC.

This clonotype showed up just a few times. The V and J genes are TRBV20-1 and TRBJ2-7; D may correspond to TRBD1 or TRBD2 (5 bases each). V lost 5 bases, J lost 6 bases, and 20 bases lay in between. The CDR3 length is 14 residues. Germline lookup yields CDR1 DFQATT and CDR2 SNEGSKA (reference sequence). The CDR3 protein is CSAPRRVPGTEQYF. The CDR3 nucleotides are TGCAGTGCTCCCCGAAGGGTACCAGGGACCGAGCAGTACTTC.

CDR3 region: CSASPSSLNTEAFF. As DNA, the CDR3 is TGCAGTGCTTCTCCGTCATCCCTGAACACTGAAGCTTTCTTT. V and J are TRBV20-1 and TRBJ1-1; the D is unclear. With 5 bases removed from V and 0 bases from J, the gap between germline ends came to 13 bases. This CDR3 contains 14 residues. The germline V gene encodes CDR1 DFQATT and CDR2 SNEGSKA (reference sequence).

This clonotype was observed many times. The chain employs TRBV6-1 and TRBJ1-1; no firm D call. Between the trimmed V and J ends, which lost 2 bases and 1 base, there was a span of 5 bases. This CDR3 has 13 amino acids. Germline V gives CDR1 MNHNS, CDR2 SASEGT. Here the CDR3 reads CASSERGNTEAFF. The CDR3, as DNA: TGTGCCAGCAGTGAACGAGGGAACACTGAAGCTTTCTTT.

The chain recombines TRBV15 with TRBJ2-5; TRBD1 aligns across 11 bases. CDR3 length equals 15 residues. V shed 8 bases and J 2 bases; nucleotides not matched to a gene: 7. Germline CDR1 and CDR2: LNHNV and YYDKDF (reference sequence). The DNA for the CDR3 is TGTGCCACCGTCGACCGGGACAGGGGGCAAGAGACCCAGTACTTC. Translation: CATVDRDRGQETQYF. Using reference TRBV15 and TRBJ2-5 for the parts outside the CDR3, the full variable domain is DAMVIQNPRYQVTQFGKPVTLSCSQTLNHNVMYWYQQKSSQAPKLLFHYYDKDFNNEADTPDNFQSRRPNTSFCFLDIRSPGLGDTAMYLCATVDRDRGQETQYFGPGTRLLVL.

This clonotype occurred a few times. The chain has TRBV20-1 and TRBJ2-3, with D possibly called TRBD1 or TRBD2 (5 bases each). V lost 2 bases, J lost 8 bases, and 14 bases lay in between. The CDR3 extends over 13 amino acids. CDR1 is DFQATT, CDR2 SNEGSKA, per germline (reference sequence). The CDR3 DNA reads TGCAGTGCTAGACCAAGGGGCGGAGGTACGCAGTATTTT. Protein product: CSARPRGGGTQYF.

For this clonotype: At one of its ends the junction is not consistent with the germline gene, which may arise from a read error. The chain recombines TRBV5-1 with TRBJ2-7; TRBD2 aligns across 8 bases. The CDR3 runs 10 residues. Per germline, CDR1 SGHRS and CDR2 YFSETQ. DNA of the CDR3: TGCGCCAGCAGCTTCGGGGGGGGATTCTTC. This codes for CASSFGGGFF.

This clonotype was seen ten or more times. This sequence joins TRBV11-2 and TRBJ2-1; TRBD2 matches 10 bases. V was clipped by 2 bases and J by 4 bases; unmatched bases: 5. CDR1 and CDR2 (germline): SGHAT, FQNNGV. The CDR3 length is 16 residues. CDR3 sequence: CASSLITSGDYNEQFF. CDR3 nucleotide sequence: TGTGCCAGCAGCTTAATCACTAGCGGGGATTACAATGAGCAGTTCTTC.

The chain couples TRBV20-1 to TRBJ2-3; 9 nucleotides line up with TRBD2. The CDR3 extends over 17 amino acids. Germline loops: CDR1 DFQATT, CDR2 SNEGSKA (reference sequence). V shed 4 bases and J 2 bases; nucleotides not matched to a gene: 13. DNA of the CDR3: TGCAGTGCTATCTTCCAGCGGGAGGCAGAATTCACAGATACGCAGTATTTT. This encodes CSAIFQREAEFTDTQYF.

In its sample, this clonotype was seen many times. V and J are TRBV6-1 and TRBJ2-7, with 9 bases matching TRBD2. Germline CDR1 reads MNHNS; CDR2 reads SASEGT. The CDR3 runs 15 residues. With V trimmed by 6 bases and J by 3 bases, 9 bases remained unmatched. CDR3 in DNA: TGTGCCAGCAGCTCGTGGACTAGCGCGAACTACGAGCAGTACTTC. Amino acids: CASSSWTSANYEQYF.

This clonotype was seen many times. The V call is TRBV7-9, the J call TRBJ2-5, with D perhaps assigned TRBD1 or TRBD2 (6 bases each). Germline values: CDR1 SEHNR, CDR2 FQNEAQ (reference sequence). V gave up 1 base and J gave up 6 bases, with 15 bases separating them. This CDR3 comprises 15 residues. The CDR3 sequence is CASSLVGGSLKTQYF. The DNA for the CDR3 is TGTGCCAGCAGCTTAGTAGGGGGGAGTTTAAAGACCCAGTACTTC.

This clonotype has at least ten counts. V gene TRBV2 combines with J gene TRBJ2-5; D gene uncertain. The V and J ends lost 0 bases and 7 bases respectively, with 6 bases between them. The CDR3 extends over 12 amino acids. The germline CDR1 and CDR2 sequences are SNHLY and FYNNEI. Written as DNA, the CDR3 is TGTGCCAGCAGTGAAGCGCTTCTGACCCAGTACTTC. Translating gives CASSEALLTQYF.

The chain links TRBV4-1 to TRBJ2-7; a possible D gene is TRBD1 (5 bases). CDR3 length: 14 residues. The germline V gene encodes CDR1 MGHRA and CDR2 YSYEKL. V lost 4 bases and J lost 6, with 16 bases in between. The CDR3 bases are TGCGCCAGCAGCCCCACAGCAGGGTCAGGCGAGCAGTACTTC. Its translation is CASSPTAGSGEQYF.

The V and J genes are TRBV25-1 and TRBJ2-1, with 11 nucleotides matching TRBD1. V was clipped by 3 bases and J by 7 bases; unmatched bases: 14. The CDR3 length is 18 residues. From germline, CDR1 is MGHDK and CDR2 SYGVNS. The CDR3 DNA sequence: TGTGCCAGCAGTGAGGTAGCGGGACAGGGGGACCGTGGTAATGAGCAGTTCTTC. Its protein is CASSEVAGQGDRGNEQFF.